The clone carrying this T cell receptor (beta chain) was observed a few times. Its cognate antigen is unknown. From the reads, TCRdb called clonotypes with MiXCR, one entry per CDR3 protein. The profile shows roughly 860,000 distinct CDR3 sequences, approximately 29% of them singletons. These data are taken from a study of T cell repertoires in cytomegalovirus infection. Trimming at V came to 5 bases and at J to 2 bases, leaving 15 bases not matched to a gene. The CDR3 length is 18 residues. Germline V CDR1 and CDR2: LNHDA, SQIVND (reference sequence). V gene TRBV19 combines with J gene TRBJ1-1, with TRBD1 matching 9 bases. This TCR was sampled from a human donor in good health (CMV status not recorded). Some clones in this sample may be carry-over from other donors' samples. Sample: cultured CD8+ T cells from PBMCs, taken from culture after CMV antigen stimulation. The CDR3 DNA reads TGTGCCAGTAGTTCCCGGATGACTTGGGACAGGGATAACACTGAAGCTTTCTTT. Its protein is CASSSRMTWDRDNTEAFF.